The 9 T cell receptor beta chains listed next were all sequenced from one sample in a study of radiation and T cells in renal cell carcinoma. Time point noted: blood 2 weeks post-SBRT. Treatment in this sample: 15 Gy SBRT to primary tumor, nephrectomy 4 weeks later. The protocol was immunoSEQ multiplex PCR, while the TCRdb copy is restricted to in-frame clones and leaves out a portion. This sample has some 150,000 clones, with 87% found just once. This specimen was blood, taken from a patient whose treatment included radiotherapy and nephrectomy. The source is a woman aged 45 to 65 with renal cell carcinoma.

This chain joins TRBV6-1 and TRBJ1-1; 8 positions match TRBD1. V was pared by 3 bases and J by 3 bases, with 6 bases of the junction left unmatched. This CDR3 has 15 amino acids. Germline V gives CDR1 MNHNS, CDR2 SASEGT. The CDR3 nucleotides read TGTGCCAGCAGTGATCAGGACAGGGTTCACACTGAAGCTTTCTTT. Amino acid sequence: CASSDQDRVHTEAFF.

Here the CDR3 reads CASSFPGTQYEQYF. CDR3 coding DNA: TGTGCCAGCAGTTTTCCCGGGACACAGTACGAGCAGTACTTC. The V call is TRBV28, the J call TRBJ2-7, with a tentative D call TRBD1 (6 bases). The CDR3 contains 14 residues. In germline, CDR1 is MDHEN, CDR2 SYDVKM. Trimming left V 3 bases short and J 4 bases short, with 13 bases between.

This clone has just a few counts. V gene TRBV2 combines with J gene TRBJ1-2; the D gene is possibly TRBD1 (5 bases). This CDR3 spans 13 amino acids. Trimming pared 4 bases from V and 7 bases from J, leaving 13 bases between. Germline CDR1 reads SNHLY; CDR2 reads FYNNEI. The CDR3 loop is CASSVAGVSGYTF. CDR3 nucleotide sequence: TGTGCCAGCAGTGTAGCGGGGGTTTCTGGCTACACCTTC.

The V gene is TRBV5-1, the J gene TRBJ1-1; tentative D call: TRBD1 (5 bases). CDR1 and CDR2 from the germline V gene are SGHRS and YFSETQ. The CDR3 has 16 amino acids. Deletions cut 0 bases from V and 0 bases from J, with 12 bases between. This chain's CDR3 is CASSLGGIKVNTEAFF. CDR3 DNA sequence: TGCGCCAGCAGCTTGGGGGGGATTAAGGTGAACACTGAAGCTTTCTTT. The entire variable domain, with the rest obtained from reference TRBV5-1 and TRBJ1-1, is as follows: KAGVTQTPRYLIKTRGQQVTLSCSPISGHRSVSWYQQTPGQGLQFLFEYFSETQRNKGNFPGRFSGRQFSNSRSEMNVSTLELGDSALYLCASSLGGIKVNTEAFFGQGTRLTVV.

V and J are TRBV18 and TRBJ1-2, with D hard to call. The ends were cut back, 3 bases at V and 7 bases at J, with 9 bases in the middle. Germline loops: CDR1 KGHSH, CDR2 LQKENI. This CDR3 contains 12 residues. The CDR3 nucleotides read TGTGCCAGCTCACCGGACTCCAGTGGCTACACCTTC. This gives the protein CASSPDSSGYTF.

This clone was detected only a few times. The CDR3 loop reads CASSPRDRGTGNTIYF. For the CDR3, the DNA is TGTGCCAGCAGTCCCCGGGACAGGGGAACTGGAAACACCATATATTTT. The chain joins TRBV2 to TRBJ1-3; 10 bases are a match to TRBD1. CDR1 is SNHLY, CDR2 FYNNEI, per germline. Germline trimming cut 5 bases from V and 2 bases from J; bases unmatched to any gene: 6. The CDR3 has 16 residues.

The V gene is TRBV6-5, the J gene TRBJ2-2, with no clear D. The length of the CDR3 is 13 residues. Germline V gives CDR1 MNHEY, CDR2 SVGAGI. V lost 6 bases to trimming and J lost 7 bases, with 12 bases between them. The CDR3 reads CASRMDGLGELFF. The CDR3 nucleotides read TGTGCCAGCAGAATGGACGGTCTCGGGGAGCTGTTTTTT.

The CDR3: CASSIRSGTANTEAFF. In DNA form, the CDR3 reads TGTGCCAGTAGTATCCGGTCGGGGACAGCAAACACTGAAGCTTTCTTT. V gene TRBV19 combines with J gene TRBJ1-1; 7 nucleotides line up with TRBD1. Germline CDR1 is LNHDA and CDR2 is SQIVND (reference sequence). The CDR3 covers 16 residues. Trimming cost V 3 bases and J 2 bases; bases outside gene matches: 9.

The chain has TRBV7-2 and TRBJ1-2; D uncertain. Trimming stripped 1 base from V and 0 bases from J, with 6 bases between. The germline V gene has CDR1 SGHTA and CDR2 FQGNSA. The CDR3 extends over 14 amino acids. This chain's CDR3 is CASSLGMANYGYTF. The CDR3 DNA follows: TGTGCCAGCAGCTTAGGGATGGCTAACTATGGCTACACCTTC.